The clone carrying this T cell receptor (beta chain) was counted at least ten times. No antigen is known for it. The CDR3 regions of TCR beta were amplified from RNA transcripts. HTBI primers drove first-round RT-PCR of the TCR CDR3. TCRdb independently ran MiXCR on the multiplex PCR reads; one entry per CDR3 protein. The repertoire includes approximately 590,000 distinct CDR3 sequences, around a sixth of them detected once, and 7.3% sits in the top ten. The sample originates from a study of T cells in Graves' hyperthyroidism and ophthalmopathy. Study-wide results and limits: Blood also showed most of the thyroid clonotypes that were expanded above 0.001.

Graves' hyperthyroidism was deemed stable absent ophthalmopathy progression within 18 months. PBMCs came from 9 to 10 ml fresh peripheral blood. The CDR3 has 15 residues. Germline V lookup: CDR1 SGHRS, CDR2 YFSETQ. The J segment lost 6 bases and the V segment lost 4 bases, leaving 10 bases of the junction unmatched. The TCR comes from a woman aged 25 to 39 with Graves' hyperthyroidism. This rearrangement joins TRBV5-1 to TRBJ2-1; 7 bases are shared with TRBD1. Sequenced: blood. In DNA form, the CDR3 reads TGCGCCAGCAGCAAGGACAGGTATTCTCTCAATGAGCAGTTCTTC. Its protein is CASSKDRYSLNEQFF.